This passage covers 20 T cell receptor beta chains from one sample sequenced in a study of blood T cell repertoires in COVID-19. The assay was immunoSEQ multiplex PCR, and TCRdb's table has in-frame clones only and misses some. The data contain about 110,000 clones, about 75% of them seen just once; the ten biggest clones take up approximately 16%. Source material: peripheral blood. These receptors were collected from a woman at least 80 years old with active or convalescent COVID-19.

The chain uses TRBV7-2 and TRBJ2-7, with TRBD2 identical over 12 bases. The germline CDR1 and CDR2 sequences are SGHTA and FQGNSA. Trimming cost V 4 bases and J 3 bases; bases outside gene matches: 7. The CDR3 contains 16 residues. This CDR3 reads CASSSPRTSGNYEQYF. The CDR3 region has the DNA TGTGCCAGCAGCTCTCCTAGGACTAGCGGGAACTACGAGCAGTACTTC.

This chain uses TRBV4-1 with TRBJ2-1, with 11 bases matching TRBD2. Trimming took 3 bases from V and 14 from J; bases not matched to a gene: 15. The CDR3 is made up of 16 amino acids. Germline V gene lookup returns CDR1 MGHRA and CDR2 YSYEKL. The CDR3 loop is CASSQNPGLAEIVKFF. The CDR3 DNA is TGCGCCAGCAGCCAGAATCCGGGACTAGCGGAAATCGTGAAGTTCTTC.

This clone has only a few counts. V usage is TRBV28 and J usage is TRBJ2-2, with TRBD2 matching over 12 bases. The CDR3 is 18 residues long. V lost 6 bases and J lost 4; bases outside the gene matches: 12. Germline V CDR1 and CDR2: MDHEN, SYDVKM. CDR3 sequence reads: CASSLWPSGRGSTGELFF. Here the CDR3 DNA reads TGTGCCAGCAGCCTCTGGCCTAGCGGGAGGGGGAGCACCGGGGAGCTGTTTTTT.

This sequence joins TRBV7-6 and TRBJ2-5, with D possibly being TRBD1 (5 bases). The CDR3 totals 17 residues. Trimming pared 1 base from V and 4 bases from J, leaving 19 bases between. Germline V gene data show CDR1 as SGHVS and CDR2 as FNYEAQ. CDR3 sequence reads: CASSLVVPWGSLETQYF. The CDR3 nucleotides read TGTGCCAGCAGCTTAGTAGTCCCCTGGGGCTCATTAGAGACCCAGTACTTC.

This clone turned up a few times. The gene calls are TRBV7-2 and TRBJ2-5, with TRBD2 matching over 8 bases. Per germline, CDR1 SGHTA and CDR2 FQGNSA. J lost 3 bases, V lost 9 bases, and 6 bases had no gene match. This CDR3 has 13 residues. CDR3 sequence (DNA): TGTGCCAGTAGAGTTAGCGGGAAAGAGACCCAGTACTTC. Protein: CASRVSGKETQYF.

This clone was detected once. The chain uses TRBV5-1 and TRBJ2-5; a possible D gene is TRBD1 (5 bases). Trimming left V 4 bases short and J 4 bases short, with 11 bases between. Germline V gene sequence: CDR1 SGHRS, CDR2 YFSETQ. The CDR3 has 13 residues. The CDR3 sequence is CASSPGTGETQYF. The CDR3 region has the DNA TGCGCCAGCAGCCCCGGCACAGGAGAGACCCAGTACTTC.

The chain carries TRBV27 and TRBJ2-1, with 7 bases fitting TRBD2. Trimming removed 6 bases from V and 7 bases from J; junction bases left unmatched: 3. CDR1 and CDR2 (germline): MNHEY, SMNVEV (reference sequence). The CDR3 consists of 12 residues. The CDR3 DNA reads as TGTGCCAGCAGGTGGCGGGAGAATGAGCAGTTCTTC. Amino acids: CASRWRENEQFF.

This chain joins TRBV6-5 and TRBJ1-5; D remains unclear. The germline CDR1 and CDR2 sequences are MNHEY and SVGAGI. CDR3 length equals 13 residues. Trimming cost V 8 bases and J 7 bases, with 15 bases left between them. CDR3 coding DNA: TGTGCCAGCGAGGGAAGAGTAGGGCAGCCCCAGCATTTT. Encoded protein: CASEGRVGQPQHF.

CDR3 in DNA: TGTGCCAGCTCACCCACAGCAGGGGCCACAGATACGCAGTATTTT. Amino acids: CASSPTAGATDTQYF. This chain joins TRBV18 and TRBJ2-3, with D tentatively TRBD1 (6 bases). Deletions cut 3 bases from V and 2 bases from J, with 12 bases between. This CDR3 has 15 residues. From germline, CDR1 is KGHSH and CDR2 LQKENI. Full variable domain (rest looked up from reference TRBV18 and TRBJ2-3): NAGVMQNPRHLVRRRGQEARLRCSPMKGHSHVYWYRQLPEEGLKFMVYLQKENIIDESGMPKERFSAEFPKEGPSILRIQQVVRGDSAAYFCASSPTAGATDTQYFGPGTRLTVL.

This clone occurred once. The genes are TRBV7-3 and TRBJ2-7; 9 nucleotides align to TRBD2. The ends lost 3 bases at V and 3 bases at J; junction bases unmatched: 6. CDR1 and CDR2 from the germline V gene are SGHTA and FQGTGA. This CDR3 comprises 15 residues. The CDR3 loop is CASSFGRGGVYEQYF. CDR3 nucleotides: TGTGCCAGCAGCTTTGGACGCGGGGGGGTCTACGAGCAGTACTTC.

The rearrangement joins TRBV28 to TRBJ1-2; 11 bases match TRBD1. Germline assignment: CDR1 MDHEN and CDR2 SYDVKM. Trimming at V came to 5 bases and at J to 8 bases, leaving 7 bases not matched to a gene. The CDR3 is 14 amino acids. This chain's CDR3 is CASSDGQGARGYTF. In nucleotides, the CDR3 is TGTGCCAGCAGTGACGGACAGGGGGCGAGGGGCTACACCTTC.

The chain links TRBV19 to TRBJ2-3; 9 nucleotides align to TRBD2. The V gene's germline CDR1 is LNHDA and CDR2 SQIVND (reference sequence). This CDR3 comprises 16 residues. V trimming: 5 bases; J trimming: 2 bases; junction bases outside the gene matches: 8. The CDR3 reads CASSLKIAGATDTQYF. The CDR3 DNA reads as TGTGCCAGTAGTCTTAAGATAGCGGGAGCCACAGATACGCAGTATTTT. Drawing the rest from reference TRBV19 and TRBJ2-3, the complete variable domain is DGGITQSPKYLFRKEGQNVTLSCEQNLNHDAMYWYRQDPGQGLRLIYYSQIVNDFQKGDIAEGYSVSREKKESFPLTVTSAQKNPTAFYLCASSLKIAGATDTQYFGPGTRLTVL.

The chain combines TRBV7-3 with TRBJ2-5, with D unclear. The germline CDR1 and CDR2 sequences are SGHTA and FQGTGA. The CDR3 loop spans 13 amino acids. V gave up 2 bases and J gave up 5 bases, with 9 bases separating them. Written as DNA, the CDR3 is TGTGCCAGCAGCTTATATATCAGGGAGACCCAGTACTTC. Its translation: CASSLYIRETQYF.

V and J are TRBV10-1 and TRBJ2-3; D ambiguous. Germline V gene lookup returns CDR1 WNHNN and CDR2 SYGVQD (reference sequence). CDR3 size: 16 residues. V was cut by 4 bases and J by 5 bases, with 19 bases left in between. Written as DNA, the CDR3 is TGCGCCAGCAGTGCCCGATCGCGAGGTTCGGTAGATACGCAGTATTTT. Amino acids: CASSARSRGSVDTQYF.

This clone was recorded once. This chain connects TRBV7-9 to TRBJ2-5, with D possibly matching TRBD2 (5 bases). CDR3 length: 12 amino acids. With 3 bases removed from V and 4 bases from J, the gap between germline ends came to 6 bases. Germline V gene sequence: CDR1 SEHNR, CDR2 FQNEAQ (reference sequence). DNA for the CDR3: TGTGCCAGCAGCTTTGGAGGAGAGACCCAGTACTTC. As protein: CASSFGGETQYF.

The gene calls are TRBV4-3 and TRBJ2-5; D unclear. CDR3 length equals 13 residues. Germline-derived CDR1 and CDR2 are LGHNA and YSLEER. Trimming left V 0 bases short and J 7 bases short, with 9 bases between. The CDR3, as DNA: TGCGCCAGCAGCCAAGAAGCTCCCGGGACCCAGTACTTC. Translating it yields CASSQEAPGTQYF.

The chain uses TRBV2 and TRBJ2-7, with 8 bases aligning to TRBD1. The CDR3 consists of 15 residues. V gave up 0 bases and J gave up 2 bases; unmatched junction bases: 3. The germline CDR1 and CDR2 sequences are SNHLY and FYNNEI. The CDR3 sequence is CASSEATGVPYEQYF. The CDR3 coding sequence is TGTGCCAGCAGTGAAGCGACAGGGGTCCCCTACGAGCAGTACTTC.

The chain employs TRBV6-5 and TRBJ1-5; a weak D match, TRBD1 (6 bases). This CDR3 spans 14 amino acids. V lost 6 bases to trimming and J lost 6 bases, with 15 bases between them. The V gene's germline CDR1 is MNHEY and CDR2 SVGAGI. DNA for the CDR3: TGTGCCAGCAGAAAAAACAACAGGGCTCAGCCCCAGCATTTT. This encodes CASRKNNRAQPQHF.

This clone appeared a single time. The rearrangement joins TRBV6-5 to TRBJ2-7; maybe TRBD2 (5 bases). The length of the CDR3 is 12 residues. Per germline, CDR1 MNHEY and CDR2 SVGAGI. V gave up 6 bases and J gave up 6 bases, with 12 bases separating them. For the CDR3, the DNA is TGTGCCAGCAGGGGAGATGAGATCGAGCAGTACTTC. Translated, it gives CASRGDEIEQYF.

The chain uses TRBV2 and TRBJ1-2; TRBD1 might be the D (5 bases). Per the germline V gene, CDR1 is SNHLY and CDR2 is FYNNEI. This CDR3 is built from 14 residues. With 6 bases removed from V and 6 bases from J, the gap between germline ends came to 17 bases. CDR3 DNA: TGTGCCAGCAGCATATTTAGACAGACAGATGGCTACACCTTC. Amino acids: CASSIFRQTDGYTF.